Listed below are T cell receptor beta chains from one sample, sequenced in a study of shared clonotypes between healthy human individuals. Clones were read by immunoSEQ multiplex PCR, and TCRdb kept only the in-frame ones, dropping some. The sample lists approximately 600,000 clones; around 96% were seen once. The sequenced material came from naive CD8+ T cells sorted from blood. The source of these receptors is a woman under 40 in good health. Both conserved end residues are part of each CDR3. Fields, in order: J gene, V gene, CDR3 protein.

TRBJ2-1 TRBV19 CASSWAGGNEQFF
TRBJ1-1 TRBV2 CATPSRRGTTFF
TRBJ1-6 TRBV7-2 CASSLNDRVSNSPLHF
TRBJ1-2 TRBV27 CASTGRAGGLYGYTF
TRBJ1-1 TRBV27 CASGLRGVGTEAFF
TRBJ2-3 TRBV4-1 CASSQTSGINRDTQYF
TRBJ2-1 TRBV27 CASSPMRGASDYNEQFF
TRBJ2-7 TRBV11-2 CASSLAPSGRSYEQYF
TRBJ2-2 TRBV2 CASSDRWASGGPNTGELFF
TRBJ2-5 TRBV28 CASGEAGPQETQYF
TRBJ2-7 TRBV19 CAITLSPYEQYF
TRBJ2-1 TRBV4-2 CASSPSGIVEQFF
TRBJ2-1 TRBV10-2 CASSEDSGSSYNEQFF
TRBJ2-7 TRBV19 CASSDRQGTPYEQYF
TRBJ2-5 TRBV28 CASTWGEEETQYF
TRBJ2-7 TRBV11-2 CASSLPGPYEQYF
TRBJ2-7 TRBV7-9 CASSEIGTSISEQYF
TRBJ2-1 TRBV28 CASRPSGINEQFF
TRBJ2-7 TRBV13 CASSPPQGIEQYF
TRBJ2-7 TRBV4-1 CASSQVGSGGSSYEQYF